This T cell receptor beta chain was observed in a study of Ad26.COV2.S vaccination and SARS-CoV-2 variants. Overall study: Among those in the COV1001 Ad26.COV2.S trial arm was the donor. Administration of Ad26.COV2.S was intramuscular, either once or twice 56 days apart. Study-level findings and limits: Spike-specific TCR breadth was greater after Ad26.COV2.S than placebo.

With respect to this clone: Its matching antigen is unknown.

The repertoire was sequenced with immunoSEQ multiplex PCR; TCRdb's copy has only in-frame clones and lacks some. The sample shows approximately 280,000 clones, more than 75% of them seen only once. Treatment reported: roughly 20 received Ad26.COV2.S at low or high dose, single or two shots; about 5 received placebo; per-sample allocation not given. On day 63 after the first injection, vaccine and placebo recipients gave samples. This Boston cohort included adults aged 18-55 years. V lost 5 bases to trimming and J lost 3 bases; unmatched junction nucleotides: 11. Germline V gene data show CDR1 as SGHVS and CDR2 as FNYEAQ. This CDR3 is 16 amino acids long.

The sample here was peripheral blood, taken in a trial of Ad26.COV2.S vaccine versus placebo. This rearrangement joins TRBV7-6 to TRBJ2-7, with TRBD2 identical over 9 bases. The TCR sequence derives from a person aged 18-65 years who received the Ad26.COV2.S COVID-19 vaccine or a placebo. The CDR3 DNA follows: TGTGCCAGCAGCCAAATGTCTAGCGGGACCTACTACGAGCAGTACTTC. Translation: CASSQMSSGTYYEQYF.